This is a list of T cell receptor beta chains from one sample in a study of read filtering for tumor transcriptome and immune sequencing. One entry per CDR3 protein, called by TCRdb with MiXCR from the reads. In the table there are approximately 37,000 distinct CDR3 sequences, approximately 15% of which are singletons. The sample comprised a population of CD138-negative cells sorted from bone marrow. Receptors originate from a donor over 35 with multiple myeloma. The CDR3 runs from the conserved cysteine through the conserved F or W. D genes are given only for firm matches. Clone size is stated in some rows and not others, as once, few, many or a class when expanded.

size	V	J	D	DNA	CDR3
many	TRBV20-1	TRBJ2-6	NA	TGCAGTGCTTGGGACGGCGCTGGGGCCAACGTCCTGACTTTC	CSAWDGAGANVLTF
many	TRBV29-1	TRBJ1-1	NA	TGCAGCGTTGTTTTAAATATGAACACTGAAGCTTTCTTT	CSVVLNMNTEAFF
many	TRBV20-1	TRBJ1-5	NA	TGCAGTGCTAGAGATTCAGGCCGAGATCAGCCCCAGCATTTT	CSARDSGRDQPQHF
many	TRBV5-1	TRBJ2-2	TRBD2	TGCGCCAGCAGCTTGGGACTAGCGGACACCGGGGAGCTGTTTTTT	CASSLGLADTGELFF
many	TRBV20-1	TRBJ2-1	TRBD1	TGCAGTGCTGTCAAGTTCGACAGGGGGCGCATCTATGGGAATGAGCAGTTCTTC	CSAVKFDRGRIYGNEQFF
many	TRBV7-9	TRBJ1-1	NA	TGTGCCAGCAGCTTAGATTCGTTGCCAGGGGTTTTCTTT	CASSLDSLPGVFF
many	TRBV11-2	TRBJ1-5	NA	TGTGCCAGCAGCGCAGGGGATCTTAGCAATCAGCCCCAGCATTTT	CASSAGDLSNQPQHF
many	TRBV3-1	TRBJ2-7	TRBD1	TGTGCCAGCAGCTGGACAGGCCTCTCCTACGAGCAGTACTTC	CASSWTGLSYEQYF
many	TRBV20-1	TRBJ2-2	TRBD2	TGCAGTGCTAAGGGACTAGCGGGGAACACCGGGGAGCTGTTTTTT	CSAKGLAGNTGELFF
many	TRBV3-2	TRBJ2-1	NA	TGTGCCAGCAGCCGCCGAGGACTAGCGGATAGCTCCTACAATGAGCAGTTCTTC	CASSRRGLADSSYNEQFF
NA	TRBV2	TRBJ2-5	NA	TGTGCCAGCAGTGCCTGGCCTCAAGAGACCCAGTACTTC	CASSAWPQETQYF
many	TRBV11-1	TRBJ2-7	NA	TGTGCCAGCAGCATCCCGGGACCGTTAATACGGCAGTACTTC	CASSIPGPLIRQYF
many	TRBV6-2/TRBV6-3	TRBJ2-2	NA	TGTGCCAGCAGTTACGTAGCCAACCCCACCGGGGAGCTGTTTTTT	CASSYVANPTGELFF
many	TRBV7-9	TRBJ2-7	NA	TGTGCCAGCAGCCTACCTATTTGGGGGAGCTCCTACGAGCAGTACTTC	CASSLPIWGSSYEQYF